Here is one TCR beta chain with its context. Its target is not known. From germline, CDR1 is MDHEN and CDR2 SYDVKM. Trimming removed 7 bases from V and 1 base from J, with 10 bases in between. The CDR3 is 14 residues long. TCRdb keeps only in-frame clones here, not all; method: immunoSEQ multiplex PCR. The sample lists fewer than 1.4 million clones; 78% were seen once. The source of the sample is a study of shared clonotypes between healthy human individuals. The CD4+ fraction was divided into a CD45RA+ naive subset and a CD45RA-negative memory subset. Study results and limitations: The four-donor shared clonotypes exceeded non-shared clonotypes in generation probability, with non-shared ones scoring lower. Rarefaction indicated that sorted-subset sequencing remained incomplete although depth was large. With a handful of donors compared, 5% to 5.5% of naive CD4 clonotypes were shared.

The material sequenced was memory CD4+ T cells from PBMCs. Specified subset: CD45RA-negative fraction. The sequence came from a man aged 18 to 29 in good health. Some clones in this sample may be carry-over from other donors' samples. The rearrangement joins TRBV28 to TRBJ2-2; a possible D gene is TRBD1 (5 bases). CDR3 coding DNA: TGTGCCAGCATGACAGCGATGAACACCGGGGAGCTGTTTTTT. Translated: CASMTAMNTGELFF.